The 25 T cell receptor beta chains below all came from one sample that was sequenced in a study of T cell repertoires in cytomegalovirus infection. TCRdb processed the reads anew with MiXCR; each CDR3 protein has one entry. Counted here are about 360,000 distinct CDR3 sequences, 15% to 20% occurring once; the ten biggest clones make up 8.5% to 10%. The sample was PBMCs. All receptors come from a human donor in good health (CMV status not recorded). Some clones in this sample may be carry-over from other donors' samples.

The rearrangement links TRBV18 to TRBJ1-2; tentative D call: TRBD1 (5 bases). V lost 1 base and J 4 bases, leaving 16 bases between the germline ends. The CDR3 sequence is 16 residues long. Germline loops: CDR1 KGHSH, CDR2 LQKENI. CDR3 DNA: TGTGCCAGCTCACCACTAGTCTTGGACAACCTCTATGGCTACACCTTC. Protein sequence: CASSPLVLDNLYGYTF.

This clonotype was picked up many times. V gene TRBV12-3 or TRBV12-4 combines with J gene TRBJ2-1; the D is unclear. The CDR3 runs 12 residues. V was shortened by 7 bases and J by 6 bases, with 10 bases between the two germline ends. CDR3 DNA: TGTGCCAGCACCCCTGCCCTCAATGAGCAGTTCTTC. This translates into CASTPALNEQFF.

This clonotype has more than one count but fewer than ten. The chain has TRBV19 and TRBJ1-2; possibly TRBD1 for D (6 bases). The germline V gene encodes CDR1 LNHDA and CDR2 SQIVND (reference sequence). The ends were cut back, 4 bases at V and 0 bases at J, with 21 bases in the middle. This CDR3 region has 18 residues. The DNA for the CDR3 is TGTGCCAGTAGTAGCCTGGGACAAGGACTACTAGCTAACTATGGCTACACCTTC. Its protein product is CASSSLGQGLLANYGYTF.

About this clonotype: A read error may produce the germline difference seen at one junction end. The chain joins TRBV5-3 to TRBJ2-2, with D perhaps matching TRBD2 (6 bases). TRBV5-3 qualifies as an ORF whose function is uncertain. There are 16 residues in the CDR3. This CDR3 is CASSLWRDGGTGELFF. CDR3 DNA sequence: TGTGCCAGCAGCTTGTGGCGGGATGGGGGCACCGGGGAGCTGTTTTTT.

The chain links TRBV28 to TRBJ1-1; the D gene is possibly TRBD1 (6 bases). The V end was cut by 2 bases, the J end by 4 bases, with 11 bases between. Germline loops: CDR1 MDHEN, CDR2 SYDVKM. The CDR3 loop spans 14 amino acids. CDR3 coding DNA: TGTGCCAGCAGTTTAAGACAGGTTTCCACTGAAGCTTTCTTT. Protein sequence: CASSLRQVSTEAFF. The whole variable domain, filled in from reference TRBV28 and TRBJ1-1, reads DVKVTQSSRYLVKRTGEKVFLECVQDMDHENMFWYRQDPGLGLRLIYFSYDVKMKEKGDIPEGYSVSREKKERFSLILESASTNQTSMYLCASSLRQVSTEAFFGQGTRLTVV.

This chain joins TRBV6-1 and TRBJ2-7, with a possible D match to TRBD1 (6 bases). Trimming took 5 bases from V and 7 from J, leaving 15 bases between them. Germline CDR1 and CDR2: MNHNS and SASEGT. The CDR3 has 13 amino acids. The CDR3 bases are TGTGCCAGCAGTCGGGACACCTTGGGGGAGCAGTACTTC. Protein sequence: CASSRDTLGEQYF.

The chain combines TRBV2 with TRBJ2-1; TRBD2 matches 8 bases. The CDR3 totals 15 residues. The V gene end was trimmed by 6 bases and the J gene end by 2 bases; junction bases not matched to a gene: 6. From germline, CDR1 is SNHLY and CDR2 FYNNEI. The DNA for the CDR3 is TGTGCCAGCAGCGGTCAGCGGGGGCCCTACAATGAGCAGTTCTTC. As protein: CASSGQRGPYNEQFF.

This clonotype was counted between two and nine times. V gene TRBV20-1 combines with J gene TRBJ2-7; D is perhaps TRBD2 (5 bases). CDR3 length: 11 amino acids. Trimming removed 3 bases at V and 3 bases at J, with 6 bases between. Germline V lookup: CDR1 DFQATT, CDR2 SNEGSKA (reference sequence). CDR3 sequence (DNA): TGCAGTGCTAGGGACTTCTACGAGCAGTACTTC. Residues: CSARDFYEQYF.

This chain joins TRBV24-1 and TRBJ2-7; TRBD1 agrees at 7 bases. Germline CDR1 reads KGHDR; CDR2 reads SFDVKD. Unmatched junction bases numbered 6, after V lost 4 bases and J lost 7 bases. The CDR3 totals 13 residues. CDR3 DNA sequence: TGTGCCACCAGTGACGGAGGACAGGAAGAGCAGTACTTC. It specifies CATSDGGQEEQYF.

CDR3 bases: TGTGCCAGCAGTTTAAATGCGCAAACTGAAGCTTTCTTT. It codes for CASSLNAQTEAFF. This chain uses TRBV27 with TRBJ1-1; D is ambiguous. Germline values: CDR1 MNHEY, CDR2 SMNVEV (reference sequence). CDR3 length equals 13 residues. Between the trimmed V and J ends, which lost 2 bases and 5 bases, there was a span of 9 bases.

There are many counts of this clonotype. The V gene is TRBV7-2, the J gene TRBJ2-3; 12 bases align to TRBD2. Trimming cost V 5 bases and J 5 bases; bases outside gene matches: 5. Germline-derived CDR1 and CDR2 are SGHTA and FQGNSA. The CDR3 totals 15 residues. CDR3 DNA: TGTGCCAGCAGCCGGACTAGCGGGATGGGAGATACGCAGTATTTT. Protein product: CASSRTSGMGDTQYF.

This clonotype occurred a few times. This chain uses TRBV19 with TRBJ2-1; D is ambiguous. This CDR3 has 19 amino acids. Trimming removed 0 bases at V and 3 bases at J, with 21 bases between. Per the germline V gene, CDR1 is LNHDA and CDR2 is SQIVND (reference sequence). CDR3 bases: TGTGCCAGTAGTATAGATCGCTCGATAGCCGACTCTATCTACAATGAGCAGTTCTTC. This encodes CASSIDRSIADSIYNEQFF.

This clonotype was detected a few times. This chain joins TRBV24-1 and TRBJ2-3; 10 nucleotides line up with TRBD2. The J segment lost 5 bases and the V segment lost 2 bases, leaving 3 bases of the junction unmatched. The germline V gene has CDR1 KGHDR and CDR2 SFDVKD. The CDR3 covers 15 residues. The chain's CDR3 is CATSDSRTSGDTQYF. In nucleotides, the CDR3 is TGTGCCACCAGTGATTCGCGGACTAGCGGAGATACGCAGTATTTT.

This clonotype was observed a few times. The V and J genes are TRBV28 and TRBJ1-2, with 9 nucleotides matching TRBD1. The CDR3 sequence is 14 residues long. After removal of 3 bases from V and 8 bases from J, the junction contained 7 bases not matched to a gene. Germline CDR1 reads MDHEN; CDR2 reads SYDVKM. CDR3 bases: TGTGCCAGCAGTTTTGACTTGACAGGGGGAGGCTACACCTTC. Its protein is CASSFDLTGGGYTF.

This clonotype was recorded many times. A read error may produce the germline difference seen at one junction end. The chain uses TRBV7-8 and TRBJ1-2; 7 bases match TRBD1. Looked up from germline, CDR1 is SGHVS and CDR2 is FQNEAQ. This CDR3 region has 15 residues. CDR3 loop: CASSLAGGANYGYTF. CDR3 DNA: TGTGCCAGCAGCCTAGCAGGGGGGGCTAACTATGGCTACACCTTC.

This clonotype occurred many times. Here the CDR3 reads CASSWDRGPYEQYF. The DNA of the CDR3 is TGTGCCAGCAGCTGGGACAGGGGCCCCTACGAGCAGTACTTC. V and J are TRBV7-2 and TRBJ2-7; 10 nucleotides line up with TRBD1. The CDR3 consists of 14 residues. Germline V gives CDR1 SGHTA, CDR2 FQGNSA. V shed 4 bases, J shed 2 bases, and the junction held 2 bases outside the gene matches.

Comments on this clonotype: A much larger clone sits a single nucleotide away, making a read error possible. CDR3 nucleotides: TGTGCCAACAGCCGACAGTTGAACACTGAAGCTTTCTTT. Amino acid sequence: CANSRQLNTEAFF. J is TRBJ1-1 and V is TRBV7-2, with D possibly matching TRBD1 (5 bases). CDR1 SGHTA and CDR2 FQGNSA come from the germline V gene. CDR3 size: 13 residues.

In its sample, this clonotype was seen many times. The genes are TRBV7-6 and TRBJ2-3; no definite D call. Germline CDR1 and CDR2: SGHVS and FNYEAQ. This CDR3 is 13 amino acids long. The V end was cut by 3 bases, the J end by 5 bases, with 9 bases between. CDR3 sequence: CASSLIRIDTQYF. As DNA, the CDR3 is TGTGCCAGCAGCTTGATCAGGATAGATACGCAGTATTTT.

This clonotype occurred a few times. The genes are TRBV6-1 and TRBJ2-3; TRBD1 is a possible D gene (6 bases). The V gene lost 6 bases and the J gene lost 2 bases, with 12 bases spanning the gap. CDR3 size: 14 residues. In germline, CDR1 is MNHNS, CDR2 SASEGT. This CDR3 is CASSNRDTTDTQYF. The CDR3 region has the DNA TGTGCCAGCAGCAACCGGGACACCACAGATACGCAGTATTTT.

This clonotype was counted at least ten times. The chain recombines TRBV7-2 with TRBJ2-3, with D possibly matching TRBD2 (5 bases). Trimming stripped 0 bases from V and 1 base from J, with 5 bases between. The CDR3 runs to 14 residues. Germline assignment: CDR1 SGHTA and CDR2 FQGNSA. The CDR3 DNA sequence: TGTGCCAGCAGCTTAGCTAGCGGCACAGATACGCAGTATTTT. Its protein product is CASSLASGTDTQYF.

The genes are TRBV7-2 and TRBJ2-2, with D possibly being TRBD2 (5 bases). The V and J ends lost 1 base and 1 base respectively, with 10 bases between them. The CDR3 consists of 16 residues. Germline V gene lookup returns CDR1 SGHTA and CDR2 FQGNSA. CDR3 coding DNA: TGTGCCAGCAGCTTAGGATTACGGGGGAACACCGGGGAGCTGTTTTTT. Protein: CASSLGLRGNTGELFF.

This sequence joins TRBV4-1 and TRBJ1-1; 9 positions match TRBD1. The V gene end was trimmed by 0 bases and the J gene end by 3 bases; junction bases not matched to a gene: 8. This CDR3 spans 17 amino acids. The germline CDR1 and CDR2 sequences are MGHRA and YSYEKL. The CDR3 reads CASSQDRGQGLDTEAFF. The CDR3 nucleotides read TGCGCCAGCAGCCAAGATAGGGGACAGGGCTTGGACACTGAAGCTTTCTTT.

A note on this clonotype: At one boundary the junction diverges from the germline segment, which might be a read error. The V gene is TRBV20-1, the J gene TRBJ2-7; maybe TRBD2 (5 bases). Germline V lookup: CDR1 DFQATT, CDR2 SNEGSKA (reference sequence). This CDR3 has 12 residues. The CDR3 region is CSAGSGSFEQYF. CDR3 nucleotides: TGCAGTGCTGGAAGCGGCTCCTTCGAGCAGTACTTC.

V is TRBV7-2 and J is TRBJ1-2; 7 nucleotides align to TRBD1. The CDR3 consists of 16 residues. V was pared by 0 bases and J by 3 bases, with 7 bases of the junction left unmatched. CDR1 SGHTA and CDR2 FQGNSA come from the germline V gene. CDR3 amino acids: CASSLARQGGDYGYTF. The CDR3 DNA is TGTGCCAGCAGCTTAGCCCGACAGGGAGGGGACTATGGCTACACCTTC. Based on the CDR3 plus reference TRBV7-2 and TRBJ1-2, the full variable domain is GAGVSQSPSNKVTEKGKDVELRCDPISGHTALYWYRQSLGQGLEFLIYFQGNSAPDKSGLPSDRFSAERTGGSVSTLTIQRTQQEDSAVYLCASSLARQGGDYGYTFGSGTRLTVV.

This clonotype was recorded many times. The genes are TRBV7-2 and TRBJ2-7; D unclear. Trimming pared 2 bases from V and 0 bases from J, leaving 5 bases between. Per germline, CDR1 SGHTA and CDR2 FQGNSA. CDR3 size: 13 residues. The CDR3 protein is CASSLFGSYEQYF. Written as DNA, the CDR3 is TGTGCCAGCAGCTTATTTGGCTCCTACGAGCAGTACTTC.